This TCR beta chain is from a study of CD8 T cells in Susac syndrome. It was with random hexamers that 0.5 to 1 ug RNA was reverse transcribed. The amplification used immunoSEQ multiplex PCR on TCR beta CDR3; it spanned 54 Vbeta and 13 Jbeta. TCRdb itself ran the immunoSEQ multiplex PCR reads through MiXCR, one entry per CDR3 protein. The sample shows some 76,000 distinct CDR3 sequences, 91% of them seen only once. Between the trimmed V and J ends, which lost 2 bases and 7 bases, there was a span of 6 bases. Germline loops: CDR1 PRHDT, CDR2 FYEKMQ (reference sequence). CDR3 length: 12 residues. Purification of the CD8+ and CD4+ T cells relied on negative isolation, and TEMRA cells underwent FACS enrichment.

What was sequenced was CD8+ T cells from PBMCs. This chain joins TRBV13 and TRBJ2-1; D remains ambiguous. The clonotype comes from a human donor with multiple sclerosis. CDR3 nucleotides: TGTGCCAGCAGCTTAAAGGGAAATGAGCAGTTCTTC. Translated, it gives CASSLKGNEQFF. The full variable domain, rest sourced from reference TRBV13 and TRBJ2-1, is AAGVIQSPRHLIKEKRETATLKCYPIPRHDTVYWYQQGPGQDPQFLISFYEKMQSDKGSIPDRFSAQQFSDYHSELNMSSLELGDSALYFCASSLKGNEQFFGPGTRLTVL.